The clone carrying this T cell receptor beta chain showed up many times. What it binds is unknown. Hyperthyroidism was newly diagnosed in patients aged 18 to 65 (duration under 2 months). The data originate from a study of T cells in Graves' hyperthyroidism and ophthalmopathy. Findings of the study overall: The model foresaw ophthalmopathy a median roughly 6.3 months prior to onset. Using 13 V-J features, a model discriminated ophthalmopathy from stable hyperthyroidism.

TCR beta CDR3 region amplification was performed from RNA transcripts. The TCR CDR3 first-round RT-PCR relied on the HTBI primer set. Via MiXCR, TCRdb re-called the multiplex PCR reads, giving one row per CDR3 protein. The sample holds 730,000 or so distinct CDR3 sequences, roughly 20% seen once. The sequence came from a woman aged 50 to 60 with Graves' hyperthyroidism that later progressed to Graves' ophthalmopathy. The sequenced material came from blood.

This CDR3 reads CASSKSQGYTEAFF. CDR3 DNA: TGCGCCAGCAGTAAAAGCCAGGGTTACACTGAAGCTTTCTTT. The genes are TRBV5-1 and TRBJ1-1; possible D gene TRBD1, 5 bases. In germline, CDR1 is SGHRS, CDR2 YFSETQ. The CDR3 is 14 amino acids. V was pared by 5 bases and J by 3 bases, with 14 bases between.